This T cell receptor beta chain came from a study of shared clonotypes between healthy human individuals. Regarding the study as a whole: Researchers sampled blood only, noting tissue repertoires likely differ.

CDR3 size: 13 residues. CDR1 is MGHRA and CDR2 is YSYEKL in the germline V gene. The V end lost 3 bases, the J end lost 2 bases, and 8 bases lay between the germline ends. As regards this clone: Antigen unknown. The same CDR3 also results from other DNA sequences found in this sample.

Selected positively for CCR7 and CD45RO-negative, naive CD8 cells excluded terminally differentiated effector memory CD45RA+ cells. Donors were healthy HIV-negative adults without recently reported acute infections or vaccinations. Splitting of each subset's genomic DNA was done evenly across several immunoSEQ plates. The authors loaded about 200 ng DNA, roughly 33,000 T cell genomes, into sorted-subset replicate PCRs. Using immunoSEQ multiplex PCR, the repertoire was profiled, and TCRdb retains in-frame clones only, with some absent. This table has about 1,800,000 clones, about 95% appearing once. This clonotype was sampled from a man in his late teens or twenties in good health. The genes are TRBV4-1 and TRBJ2-7; D is undetermined. Sequencing input: naive CD8+ T cells sorted from blood. CDR3 bases: TGCGCCAGCAGCCACCCTGGGGCCTACGAGCAGTACTTC. Its translation is CASSHPGAYEQYF.